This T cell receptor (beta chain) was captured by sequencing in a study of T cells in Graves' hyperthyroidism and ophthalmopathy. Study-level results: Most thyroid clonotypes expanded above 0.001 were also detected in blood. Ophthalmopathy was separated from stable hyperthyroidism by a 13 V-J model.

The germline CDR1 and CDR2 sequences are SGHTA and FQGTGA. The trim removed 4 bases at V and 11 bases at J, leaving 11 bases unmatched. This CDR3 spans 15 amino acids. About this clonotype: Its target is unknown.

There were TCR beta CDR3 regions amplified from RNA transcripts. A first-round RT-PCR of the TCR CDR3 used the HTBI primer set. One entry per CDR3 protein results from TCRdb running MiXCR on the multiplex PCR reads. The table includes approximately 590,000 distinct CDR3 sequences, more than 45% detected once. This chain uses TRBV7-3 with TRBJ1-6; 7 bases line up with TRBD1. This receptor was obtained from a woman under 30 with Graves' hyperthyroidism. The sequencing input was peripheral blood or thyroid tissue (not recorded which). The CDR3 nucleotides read TGTGCCAGCAGCTCGGGACAGATGGTTGCGGCACCCCTCCACTTT. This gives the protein CASSSGQMVAAPLHF.